The rows below give T cell receptor beta chains drawn from one sample of a study of human T cells and chemical hapten exposure. TCRdb itself ran the RACE reads through MiXCR, one entry per CDR3 protein. The sample includes a few hundred thousand distinct CDR3 sequences, roughly 6.3% of them seen just once. Sample: whole blood, taken in connection with sensitization to the hapten diphenylcyclopropenone (DPC). Receptors originate from a woman under 30 with alopecia areata. Some clones in this sample may be carry-over from other donors' samples. The CDR3 runs from the conserved cysteine through the conserved F or W. D genes are given only for firm matches. The listing skips clone size in some rows; elsewhere it reads once, few, many or a size class.

CDR3nt	CDR3aa	abundance	j_gene	v_gene	d_gene
TGTGCCACTAACGAACCGGGACAGGGGAACTATGGCTACACCTTC	CATNEPGQGNYGYTF	few	TRBJ1-2	TRBV6-1	TRBD1
TGTGCCAGCAGCGTAGATCTGGGGGCGGACACTGAAGCTTTCTTT	CASSVDLGADTEAFF	many	TRBJ1-1	TRBV9	NA
TGTGCCAGCAGACCCTTCGGGGACAGGGGGTACAATGAGCAGTTCTTC	CASRPFGDRGYNEQFF	NA	TRBJ2-1	TRBV6-2/TRBV6-3	TRBD1
TGTGCCAGCAGTACTCGCGGAGCCAAAAACATTCAGTACTTC	CASSTRGAKNIQYF	many	TRBJ2-4	TRBV12-3/TRBV12-4	NA
TGCAGTGCTAGAGGTGACACTGAAGCTTTCTTT	CSARGDTEAFF	many	TRBJ1-1	TRBV20-1	NA
TGCGCCAGCAGCCCCCGGACTAGCGGACTCACAGATACGCAGTATTTT	CASSPRTSGLTDTQYF	NA	TRBJ2-3	TRBV5-1	TRBD2
TGTGCCATCAGTGAGCTGGCTGAGACTCAAGAGACCCAGTACTTC	CAISELAETQETQYF	many	TRBJ2-5	TRBV10-3	NA
TGTGCCAGCAGCTTAGTAGGACAGCCATACGAGCAGTACTTC	CASSLVGQPYEQYF	few	TRBJ2-7	TRBV7-9	NA
TGCGCCAGCAGGTTCGAAGGGGAGGATGGCTACACCTTC	CASRFEGEDGYTF	many	TRBJ1-2	TRBV5-1	NA
TGTGCCAGCAGTCCACCTTGGAGAGGGGAGGGTCAGCCCCAGCATTTT	CASSPPWRGEGQPQHF	few	TRBJ1-5	TRBV28	NA
TGCGCCAGCAGCTCCGGGACTACGCACGGGGAGCTGTTTTTT	CASSSGTTHGELFF	many	TRBJ2-2	TRBV5-1	TRBD2
TGTGCCAGCAGCCAAGCTGGCGGGGCAACTAATGAAAAACTGTTTTTT	CASSQAGGATNEKLFF	many	TRBJ1-4	TRBV4-2	NA
TGCAGCGTTCTCCTAGTCATGACAGATACGCAGTATTTT	CSVLLVMTDTQYF	many	TRBJ2-3	TRBV29-1	NA
TGTGCCAGCAGCCAAGAAGGTCAAACGTGGGGGGGAGACCCCGGGCAGTACTTC	CASSQEGQTWGGDPGQYF	few	TRBJ2-7	TRBV4-2	TRBD2
TGTGCCAGCAGCCAAGTTCCTCCTAGCGGGGCCGGCTACGAGCAGTACTTC	CASSQVPPSGAGYEQYF	many	TRBJ2-7	TRBV4-2	TRBD2
TGTGCCACTTCGCGACGGTCTGTTTTAGATGAGCAGTTCTTC	CATSRRSVLDEQFF	few	TRBJ2-1	TRBV6-6	NA